The source of this TCR beta chain is a study of patients and donors after allogeneic stem cell transplantation. V lost 2 bases to trimming and J lost 3 bases, with 3 bases between them. In germline, CDR1 is MNHNY, CDR2 SVGAGI (reference sequence). The CDR3 extends over 12 amino acids. TCRdb processed the RT-PCR reads anew with MiXCR; each CDR3 protein has one entry. The sample has approximately 8,800 distinct CDR3 sequences; 3.5% to 4.5% are singletons. This clonotype occurred many times. Sequenced input: blood, either unsorted or a sorted T cell fraction (not recorded which). This receptor was identified in a human donor who was either an allogeneic HSCT recipient or a stem cell or donor lymphocyte infusion donor (not recorded which). It is not recorded whose cells these are; they may come from a transplant donor. The chain uses TRBV6-6 and TRBJ2-3; D unclear. This CDR3 is CASSYGTDTQYF. The CDR3 bases are TGTGCCAGCAGTTACGGTACAGATACGCAGTATTTT.